The TCR beta chain under discussion was sequenced for a study of blood T cell repertoires in COVID-19. Study details: Samples representing acute and convalescent COVID-19 were sourced from the United States, Italy and Spain. T cells, B-cell-depleted T cells, or PBMCs supplied cDNA or gDNA.

V lost 5 bases and J lost 0, with 6 bases in between. The CDR3 sequence is 12 residues long. Per germline, CDR1 GTSNPN and CDR2 SVGIG (reference sequence). Authors' methods: Researchers report that nucleated cell counts were estimated from reference gene primer amplification. Only in-frame clones appear in the TCRdb table, and some are missing; sequencing was by immunoSEQ multiplex PCR. Clone size and the V and J calls come from that table; the DNA yielded D and trimming. The sample holds tens of thousands of clones, approximately 85% seen once. Patients from Seattle were sampled longitudinally, starting during active infection.

This clonotype was obtained from a man aged 55 to 69 with COVID-19, enrolled during active disease. The chain carries TRBV30 and TRBJ2-3; D may be TRBD2 (5 bases). The material sequenced was peripheral blood. CDR3 coding DNA: TGTGCCTGGCGGGATAGCACAGATACGCAGTATTTT. Protein: CAWRDSTDTQYF.